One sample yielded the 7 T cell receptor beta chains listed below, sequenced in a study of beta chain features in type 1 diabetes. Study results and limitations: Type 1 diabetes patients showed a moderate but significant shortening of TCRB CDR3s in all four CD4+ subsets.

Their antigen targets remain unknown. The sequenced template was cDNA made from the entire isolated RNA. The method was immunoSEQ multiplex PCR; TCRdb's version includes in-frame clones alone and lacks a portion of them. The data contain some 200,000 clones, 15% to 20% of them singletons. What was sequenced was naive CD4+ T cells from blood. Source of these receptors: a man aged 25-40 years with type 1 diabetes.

CDR3 coding DNA: TGTGCCAGCAGCCATAGGGGCAGGTCCTACGAGCAGTACTTC. Amino acids: CASSHRGRSYEQYF. The genes are TRBV7-6 and TRBJ2-7; TRBD1 might be the D (5 bases). The V end lost 5 bases, the J end lost 1 base, and 12 bases lay between the germline ends. Per germline, CDR1 SGHVS and CDR2 FNYEAQ. CDR3 length: 14 amino acids.

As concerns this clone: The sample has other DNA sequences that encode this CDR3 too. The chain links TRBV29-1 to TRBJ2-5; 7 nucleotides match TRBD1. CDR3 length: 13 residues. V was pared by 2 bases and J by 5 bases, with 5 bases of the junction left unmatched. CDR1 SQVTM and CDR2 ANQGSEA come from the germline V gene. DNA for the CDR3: TGCAGCGTTGAAAGGGGGCGTGGGGAGACCCAGTACTTC. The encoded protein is CSVERGRGETQYF. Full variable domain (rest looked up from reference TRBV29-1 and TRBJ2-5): SAVISQKPSRDICQRGTSLTIQCQVDSQVTMMFWYRQQPGQSLTLIATANQGSEATYESGFVIDKFPISRPNLTFSTLTVSNMSPEDSSIYLCSVERGRGETQYFGPGTRLLVL.

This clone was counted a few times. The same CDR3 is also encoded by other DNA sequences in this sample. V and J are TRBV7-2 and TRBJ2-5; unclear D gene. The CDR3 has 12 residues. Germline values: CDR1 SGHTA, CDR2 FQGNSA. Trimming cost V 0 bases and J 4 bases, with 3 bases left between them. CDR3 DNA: TGTGCCAGCAGCTTAGCTGGAGAGACCCAGTACTTC. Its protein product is CASSLAGETQYF.

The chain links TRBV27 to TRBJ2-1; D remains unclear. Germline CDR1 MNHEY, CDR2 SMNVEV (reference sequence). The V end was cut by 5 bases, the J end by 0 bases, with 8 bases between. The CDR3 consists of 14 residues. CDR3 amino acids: CASSVQSSYNEQFF. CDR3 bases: TGTGCCAGCAGTGTGCAGAGCTCCTACAATGAGCAGTTCTTC.

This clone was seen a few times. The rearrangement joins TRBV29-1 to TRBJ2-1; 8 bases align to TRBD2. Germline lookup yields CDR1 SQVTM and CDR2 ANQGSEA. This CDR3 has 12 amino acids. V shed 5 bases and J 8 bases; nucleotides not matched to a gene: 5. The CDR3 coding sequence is TGCAGCGTTACGGGACTAGTCGATGAGCAGTTCTTC. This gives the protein CSVTGLVDEQFF.

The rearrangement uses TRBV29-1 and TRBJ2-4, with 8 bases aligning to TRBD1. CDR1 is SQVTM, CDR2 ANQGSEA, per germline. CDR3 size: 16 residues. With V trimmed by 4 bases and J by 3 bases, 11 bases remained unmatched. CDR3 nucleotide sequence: TGCAGCGTTGGTGACAGGGGCCCGACCGGCAAAAACATTCAGTACTTC. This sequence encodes CSVGDRGPTGKNIQYF.

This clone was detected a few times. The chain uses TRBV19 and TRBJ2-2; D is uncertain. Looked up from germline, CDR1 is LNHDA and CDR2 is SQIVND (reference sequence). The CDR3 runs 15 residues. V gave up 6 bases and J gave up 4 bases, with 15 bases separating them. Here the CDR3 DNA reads TGTGCCAGTAGAATATTCTCTACGGGCACCGGGGAGCTGTTTTTT. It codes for CASRIFSTGTGELFF.